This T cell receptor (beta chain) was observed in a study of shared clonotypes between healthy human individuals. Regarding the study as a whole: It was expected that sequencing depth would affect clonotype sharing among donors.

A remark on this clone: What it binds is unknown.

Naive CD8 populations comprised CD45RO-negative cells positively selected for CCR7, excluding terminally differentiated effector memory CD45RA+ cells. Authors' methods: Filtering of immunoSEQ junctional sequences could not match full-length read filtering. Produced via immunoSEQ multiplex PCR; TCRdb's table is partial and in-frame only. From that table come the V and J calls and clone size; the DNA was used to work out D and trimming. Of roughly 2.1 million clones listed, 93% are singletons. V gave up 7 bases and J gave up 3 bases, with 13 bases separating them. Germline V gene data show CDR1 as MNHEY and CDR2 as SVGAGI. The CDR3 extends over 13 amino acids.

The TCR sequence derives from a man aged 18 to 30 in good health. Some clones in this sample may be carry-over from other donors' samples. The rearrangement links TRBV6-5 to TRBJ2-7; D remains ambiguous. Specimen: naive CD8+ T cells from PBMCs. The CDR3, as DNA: TGTGCCAGCAAACCAGGAGAGGTCTACGAGCAGTACTTC. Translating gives CASKPGEVYEQYF.